Listed here are 27 T cell receptor beta chains from one sample, sequenced in a study of CD8 T cells in Susac syndrome. An input of roughly 0.5 to 1 ug of RNA was subjected to reverse transcription using random hexamers. TCRdb re-analysed the immunoSEQ multiplex PCR reads in MiXCR, keeping a single row per CDR3 protein. The data show fewer than 90,000 distinct CDR3 sequences, roughly 94% seen once. The sequencing input was CD8+ T cells from PBMCs. The receptors originated from a human donor with Susac syndrome.

The chain joins TRBV29-1 to TRBJ1-2; D is possibly TRBD1 (6 bases). V was cut by 5 bases and J by 5 bases, with 9 bases left in between. The length of the CDR3 is 11 residues. The V gene's germline CDR1 is SQVTM and CDR2 ANQGSEA. This CDR3 is CSVRTGYGYTF. The DNA of the CDR3 is TGCAGCGTTAGAACAGGGTATGGCTACACCTTC.

The rearrangement joins TRBV6-5 to TRBJ2-7; perhaps TRBD1 as D (6 bases). Germline loops: CDR1 MNHEY, CDR2 SVGAGI. CDR3 length: 13 residues. Trimming shortened V by 6 bases and J by 8 bases, and 17 bases separated the two germline ends. CDR3: CASSSDSLGKQYF. CDR3 DNA sequence: TGTGCCAGCAGCTCGGACAGTCTAGGCAAGCAGTACTTC.

This chain uses TRBV7-9 with TRBJ1-2, with a tentative D call TRBD1 (5 bases). The CDR3 is 14 residues long. Germline V CDR1 and CDR2: SEHNR, FQNEAQ (reference sequence). Trimming took off 5 bases at V and 6 bases at J, with 16 bases between the two ends. CDR3 DNA: TGTGCCAGCAGCGTGCCGACACAGGAAAATGGCTACACCTTC. This gives the protein CASSVPTQENGYTF. The full variable domain, with the rest looked up from reference TRBV7-9 and TRBJ1-2, is DTGVSQNPRHKITKRGQNVTFRCDPISEHNRLYWYRQTLGQGPEFLTYFQNEAQLEKSRLLSDRFSAERPKGSFSTLEIQRTEQGDSAMYLCASSVPTQENGYTFGSGTRLTVV.

CDR3 DNA: TGTGCCAGCTCACCAACTAAAACTAGCGGGAAGATGGTTGCAGATACGCAGTATTTT. Translation: CASSPTKTSGKMVADTQYF. The chain recombines TRBV18 with TRBJ2-3, with TRBD2 identical over 10 bases. With 2 bases clipped from V and 4 bases from J, the junction kept 15 bases outside the gene matches. CDR1 is KGHSH and CDR2 is LQKENI in the germline V gene. The CDR3 length is 19 residues. The full variable domain, completed using reference TRBV18 and TRBJ2-3, is NAGVMQNPRHLVRRRGQEARLRCSPMKGHSHVYWYRQLPEEGLKFMVYLQKENIIDESGMPKERFSAEFPKEGPSILRIQQVVRGDSAAYFCASSPTKTSGKMVADTQYFGPGTRLTVL.

This rearrangement joins TRBV29-1 to TRBJ1-1; 8 nucleotides line up with TRBD1. The CDR3 length is 12 residues. From germline, CDR1 is SQVTM and CDR2 ANQGSEA. V lost 5 bases, J lost 8 bases, and 7 bases stayed unmatched. In DNA form, the CDR3 reads TGCAGCGTTTATACTCAGGGGGCGGAAGCTTTCTTT. Translated, it gives CSVYTQGAEAFF.

V gene TRBV12-3 or TRBV12-4 combines with J gene TRBJ2-3, with D possibly matching TRBD2 (7 bases). With 8 bases removed from V and 1 base from J, the gap between germline ends came to 16 bases. The CDR3 runs 15 residues. CDR3 protein: CASHGGPTRTDTQYF. The CDR3 DNA sequence: TGTGCCAGCCACGGGGGGCCTACCCGCACAGATACGCAGTATTTT.

In its sample, this clonotype was seen once. The chain is built from TRBV5-1 and TRBJ2-1; no firm D call. CDR3 size: 14 residues. Per germline, CDR1 SGHRS and CDR2 YFSETQ. V gave up 7 bases and J gave up 4 bases, with 15 bases separating them. The CDR3 region is CASHSDTSYNEQFF. The CDR3 nucleotides read TGCGCCAGCCACTCGGATACAAGTTACAATGAGCAGTTCTTC.

The V call is TRBV25-1, the J call TRBJ2-7; D gene unclear. Germline CDR1 reads MGHDK; CDR2 reads SYGVNS. The CDR3 is 14 residues long. V was shortened by 1 base and J by 0 bases, with 7 bases between the two germline ends. This CDR3 is CASSELVDSYEQYF. The CDR3 bases are TGTGCCAGCAGTGAATTAGTGGACTCCTACGAGCAGTACTTC.

This chain connects TRBV2 to TRBJ2-5; 13 bases agree with TRBD2. After removal of 6 bases from V and 4 bases from J, the junction contained 11 bases not matched to a gene. In germline, CDR1 is SNHLY, CDR2 FYNNEI. This CDR3 is 17 amino acids long. CDR3 loop: CASSLSGLAGALETQYF. In DNA, the CDR3 is TGTGCCAGCAGCCTTTCCGGACTAGCGGGAGCTCTAGAGACCCAGTACTTC.

CDR3 sequence reads: CASSRRDNVWETQYF. As DNA, the CDR3 is TGTGCCAGCAGTCGCCGGGACAACGTTTGGGAGACCCAGTACTTC. This chain joins TRBV27 and TRBJ2-5; tentative D call: TRBD1 (6 bases). Germline CDR1 reads MNHEY; CDR2 reads SMNVEV (reference sequence). Trimming left V 5 bases short and J 5 bases short, with 18 bases between. This CDR3 is 15 amino acids long.

The V gene is TRBV5-4, the J gene TRBJ2-3; no clear D. Germline loops: CDR1 SGHNT, CDR2 YYREEE (reference sequence). The CDR3 is 14 amino acids. V lost 3 bases and J 4 bases, leaving 12 bases between the germline ends. The CDR3 here is CASSSISPPDTQYF. The CDR3 region has the DNA TGTGCCAGCAGCTCAATATCCCCCCCAGATACGCAGTATTTT.

This clonotype was picked up one time. The V and J genes are TRBV19 and TRBJ2-1; 11 bases agree with TRBD2. The CDR3 is 16 amino acids. V lost 7 bases, J lost 1 base, and 6 bases stayed unmatched. Germline CDR1 and CDR2: LNHDA and SQIVND (reference sequence). The CDR3 DNA reads TGTGCCAGTACCAAACTAGCGGGAGTTTCCTACAATGAGCAGTTCTTC. Translated, it gives CASTKLAGVSYNEQFF.

The chain recombines TRBV5-1 with TRBJ2-6; D is unresolved. The V end was cut by 1 base, the J end by 0 bases, with 5 bases between. The CDR3 contains 15 residues. CDR1 and CDR2 from the germline V gene are SGHRS and YFSETQ. The CDR3 nucleotides are TGCGCCAGCAGCTTGACAGCCTCTGGGGCCAACGTCCTGACTTTC. Its protein product is CASSLTASGANVLTF.

The chain combines TRBV2 with TRBJ2-5, with 7 nucleotides matching TRBD1. CDR1 is SNHLY, CDR2 FYNNEI, per germline. This CDR3 is built from 16 residues. With V trimmed by 9 bases and J by 5 bases, 18 bases remained unmatched. The CDR3 spells CASRWDSSVLMETQYF. CDR3 DNA: TGTGCCAGTAGATGGGACAGTAGCGTTTTGATGGAGACCCAGTACTTC.

J is TRBJ2-2 and V is TRBV15; TRBD1 aligns across 7 bases. V lost 5 bases to trimming and J lost 5 bases; unmatched junction nucleotides: 14. This CDR3 region has 17 residues. Per germline, CDR1 LNHNV and CDR2 YYDKDF (reference sequence). The CDR3 DNA is TGTGCCACCAGCGGGGACCTAGGGGGCGACAGAACCGGGGAGCTGTTTTTT. It codes for CATSGDLGGDRTGELFF.

The chain carries TRBV24-1 and TRBJ2-1; 11 bases match TRBD2. With V trimmed by 4 bases and J by 2 bases, 15 bases remained unmatched. This CDR3 is built from 20 residues. Germline assignment: CDR1 KGHDR and CDR2 SFDVKD. The CDR3 protein is CATSDPTTSGENSAYNEQFF. As DNA, the CDR3 is TGTGCCACCAGTGACCCGACGACTAGCGGGGAAAACTCCGCCTACAATGAGCAGTTCTTC.

The rearrangement joins TRBV11-1 to TRBJ1-5; D uncertain. V was clipped by 5 bases and J by 2 bases, with 16 bases between them. Germline V gene sequence: CDR1 SGHAT, CDR2 FQDESV (reference sequence). This CDR3 is 16 amino acids long. The CDR3 DNA reads TGTGCCAGCAGCGTAGTAAAAAAGGGCCGCAATCAGCCCCAGCATTTT. Protein: CASSVVKKGRNQPQHF.

The gene calls are TRBV6-1 and TRBJ1-2; D is unclear. V lost 11 bases, J lost 5 bases, and 30 bases lay in between. The CDR3 extends over 17 amino acids. The germline gives CDR1 MNHNS, CDR2 SASEGT. The CDR3 DNA sequence: TGTGCCTGCCTGCTGTCGGACTCCGCTGTAAACCCATATGGCTACACCTTC. This encodes CACLLSDSAVNPYGYTF.

This chain joins TRBV30 and TRBJ2-7; D could derive from TRBD1 or TRBD2 (5 bases each). The CDR3 has 13 amino acids. V was trimmed by 0 bases and J by 3 bases, leaving 9 bases between them. CDR1 and CDR2 from the germline V gene are GTSNPN and SVGIG (reference sequence). The chain's CDR3 is CAWSVEGIYEQYF. The CDR3 DNA reads as TGTGCCTGGAGTGTAGAGGGGATCTACGAGCAGTACTTC.

This chain connects TRBV7-6 to TRBJ1-4; D remains unclear. Looked up from germline, CDR1 is SGHVS and CDR2 is FNYEAQ. Trimming removed 11 bases from V and 8 bases from J, with 21 bases in between. The CDR3 consists of 14 residues. In DNA form, the CDR3 reads TGTGCCCGAAAAGACCGGGGATGCCGCGAAAAACTGTTTTTT. It specifies CARKDRGCREKLFF.

The chain is built from TRBV19 and TRBJ1-5; no firm D call. The length of the CDR3 is 13 residues. Trimming removed 3 bases at V and 1 base at J, with 4 bases between. Germline V CDR1 and CDR2: LNHDA, SQIVND (reference sequence). CDR3 DNA: TGTGCCAGTAGTATGGACAGCAATCAGCCCCAGCATTTT. The encoded protein is CASSMDSNQPQHF.

The rearrangement links TRBV30 to TRBJ1-6; 8 bases are a match to TRBD1. The J segment lost 7 bases and the V segment lost 3 bases, leaving 2 bases of the junction unmatched. The CDR3 spans 13 residues. Germline V lookup: CDR1 GTSNPN, CDR2 SVGIG (reference sequence). CDR3 loop: CAWRGTGNSPLHF. The CDR3 nucleotides read TGTGCCTGGAGGGGGACAGGCAATTCACCCCTCCACTTT.

The chain is built from TRBV25-1 and TRBJ1-4, with a weak D call TRBD1 (6 bases). The germline gives CDR1 MGHDK, CDR2 SYGVNS. Trimming took off 2 bases at V and 9 bases at J, with 13 bases between the two ends. The CDR3 has 14 residues. The CDR3 nucleotides are TGTGCCAGCAGTGAAACCGGACAGCCTCAAAAACTGTTTTTT. Translating it yields CASSETGQPQKLFF.

V is TRBV7-9 and J is TRBJ2-5; 8 bases match TRBD1. Germline V lookup: CDR1 SEHNR, CDR2 FQNEAQ (reference sequence). This CDR3 has 15 residues. Unmatched junction bases numbered 6, after V lost 5 bases and J lost 1 base. CDR3 sequence: CASSRSDRAQETQYF. The CDR3 coding sequence is TGTGCCAGCAGCCGTTCGGACAGGGCCCAAGAGACCCAGTACTTC.

Notes on this clonotype: The junction differs from germline at one of its ends, possibly a read error. The chain couples TRBV7-9 to TRBJ2-1; TRBD2 aligns across 7 bases. The germline V gene encodes CDR1 SEHNR and CDR2 FQNEAQ (reference sequence). The CDR3 runs 16 residues. In DNA form, the CDR3 reads TGTGCCAGCAGCTTAAGCGGCGGGAGCTCCCACAATGAGCAGTTCTTC. It encodes CASSLSGGSSHNEQFF.

This clonotype is a singleton in its sample. This chain connects TRBV7-9 to TRBJ2-5, with D unclear. CDR1 and CDR2 from the germline V gene are SEHNR and FQNEAQ (reference sequence). Trimming took 1 base from V and 5 from J, leaving 14 bases between them. CDR3 length equals 15 residues. The CDR3 region has the DNA TGTGCCAGCAGCTTAGTCGTTGTGGGGTTGGAGACCCAGTACTTC. It specifies CASSLVVVGLETQYF.

The chain uses TRBV12-3 or TRBV12-4 and TRBJ1-2; D gene unclear. The CDR3 is 13 amino acids. V gave up 6 bases and J gave up 1 base, with 9 bases separating them. CDR3: CASRRVDNYGYTF. The DNA of the CDR3 is TGTGCCAGCAGGCGAGTAGATAACTATGGCTACACCTTC.